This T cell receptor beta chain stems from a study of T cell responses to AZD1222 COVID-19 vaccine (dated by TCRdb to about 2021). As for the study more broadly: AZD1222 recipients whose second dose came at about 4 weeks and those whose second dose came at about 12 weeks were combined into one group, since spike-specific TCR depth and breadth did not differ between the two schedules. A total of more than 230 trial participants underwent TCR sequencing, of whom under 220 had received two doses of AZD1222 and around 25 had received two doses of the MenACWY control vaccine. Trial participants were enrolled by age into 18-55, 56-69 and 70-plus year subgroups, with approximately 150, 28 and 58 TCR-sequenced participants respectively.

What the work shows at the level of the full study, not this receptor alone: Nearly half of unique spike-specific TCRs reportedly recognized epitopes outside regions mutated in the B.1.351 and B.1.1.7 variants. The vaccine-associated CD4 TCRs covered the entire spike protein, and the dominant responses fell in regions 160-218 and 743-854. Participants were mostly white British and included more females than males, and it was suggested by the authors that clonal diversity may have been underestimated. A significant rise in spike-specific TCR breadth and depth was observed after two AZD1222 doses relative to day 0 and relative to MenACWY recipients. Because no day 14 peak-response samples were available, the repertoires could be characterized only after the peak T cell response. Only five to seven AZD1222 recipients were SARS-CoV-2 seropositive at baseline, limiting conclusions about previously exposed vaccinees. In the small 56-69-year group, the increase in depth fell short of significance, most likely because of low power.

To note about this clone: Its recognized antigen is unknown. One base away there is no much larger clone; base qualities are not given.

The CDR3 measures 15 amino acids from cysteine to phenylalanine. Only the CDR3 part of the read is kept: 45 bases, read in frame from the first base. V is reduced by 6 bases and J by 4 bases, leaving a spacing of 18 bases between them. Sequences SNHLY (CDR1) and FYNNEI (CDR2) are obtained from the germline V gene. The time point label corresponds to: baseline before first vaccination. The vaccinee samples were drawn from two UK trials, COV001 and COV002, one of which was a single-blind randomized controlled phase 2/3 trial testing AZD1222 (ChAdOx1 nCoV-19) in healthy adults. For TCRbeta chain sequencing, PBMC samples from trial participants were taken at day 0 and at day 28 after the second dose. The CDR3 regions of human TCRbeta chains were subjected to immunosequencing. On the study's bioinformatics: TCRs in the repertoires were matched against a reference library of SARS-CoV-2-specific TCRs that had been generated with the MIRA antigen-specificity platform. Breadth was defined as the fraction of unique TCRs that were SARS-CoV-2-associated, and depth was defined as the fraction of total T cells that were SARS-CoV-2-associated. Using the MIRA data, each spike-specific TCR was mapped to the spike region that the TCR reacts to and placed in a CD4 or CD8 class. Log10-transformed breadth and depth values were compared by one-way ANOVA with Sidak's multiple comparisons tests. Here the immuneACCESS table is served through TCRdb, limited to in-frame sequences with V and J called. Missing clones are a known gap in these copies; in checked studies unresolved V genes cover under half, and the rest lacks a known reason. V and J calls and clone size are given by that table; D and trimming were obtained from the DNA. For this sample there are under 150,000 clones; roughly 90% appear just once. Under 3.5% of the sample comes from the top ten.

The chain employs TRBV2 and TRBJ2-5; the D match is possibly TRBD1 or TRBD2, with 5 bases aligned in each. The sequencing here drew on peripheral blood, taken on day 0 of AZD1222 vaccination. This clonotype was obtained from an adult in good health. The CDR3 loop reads CASSSIQGRGETQYF. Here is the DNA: TGTGCCAGCAGCTCTATCCAGGGACGGGGAGAGACCCAGTACTTC.